Below, one T cell receptor beta chain is given with its context. This clonotype showed up just a few times. Its antigen is currently not known. Per-base quality was not reported, and no clone a single base away is much larger than it. Read against the paper, the sample's time point label means: newly diagnosed GD, antithyroid drugs for less than 3 months. For both TCR sequencing and RNA sequencing, RNA was extracted from PBMCs in TRIzol. The diagnosis of Graves' disease was made according to American Thyroid Association guidelines. Patients for the study were recruited at an endocrinology department in Xi'an, China. Each patient gave 9 to 10 milliliters of peripheral blood, collected in an EDTA anticoagulant tube. Ficoll Paque Plus density gradient separation was used to isolate PBMCs, and no further T cell sorting was performed. An Agilent 2100 Bioanalyzer and agarose gel were used to check RNA quality, and a NanoDrop 2000 was used to measure RNA concentration.

This sample is drawn from a study of regulatory T cells in long-lasting Graves disease (dated by TCRdb to the early 2020s). Concerning the study at large: Newly diagnosed Graves' disease patients had taken antithyroid drugs for less than 3 months. A total of roughly 35 samples underwent TCR sequencing: about 13 from persistent and 20 from newly diagnosed Graves' disease patients. The study took place in China and was registered as a clinical trial. This study used TCR sequencing and RNA sequencing of peripheral blood to compare persistent Graves' disease patients against newly diagnosed Graves' disease patients. On the study overall, not on this receptor specifically: More public clonotypes were shared among persistent patients (roughly 2,900) than among newly diagnosed patients (roughly 960). The small sample size was acknowledged by the authors as a limitation that may reduce accuracy. Peripheral blood alone was examined, since thyroid tissue, which constituted the primary lesion, could not be accessed. Compared with newly diagnosed patients, persistent Graves' disease patients had lower TCR Shannon entropy and fewer highly expanded clones, which suggests clonal expansion. Sequencing and analysis were restricted to the TCR beta chain.

Libraries were prepared through multiplex PCR. The listed sequencing device is Illumina HiSeq 4000. TCR beta libraries were built with iRepertoire HTBI primers and Arm-PCR amplification of CDR3 regions. Gel purification was performed on PCR products prior to sequencing. The authors' analysis ran thus. Gene usage analysis of CDR3 amino acid clonotypes relied on the roughly 60 TRBV and over 13 TRBJ segments identified across samples. COPE and FqMerger were used to merge filtered high-quality paired reads into contigs. BLAST was used to align contigs to IMGT TRBV, TRBD and TRBJ reference genes, and CDR3 was defined according to IMGT. Any clonotype with a frequency above 0.1% was counted as a highly expanded clone. Shannon entropy was used to measure repertoire diversity, and the Gini coefficient was used to measure V-J evenness. A clonotype found in more than one individual was treated as public. TCRdb redid the processing of the public reads, applying fastp at Q25 and MiXCR, and retained in-frame beta chains. Each CDR3 protein gets just one entry, which takes the most common genes and DNA from the rows behind it. The V and J calls follow TCRdb's processing rather than the paper's. The sample includes 370,000 or so distinct CDR3 sequences, with roughly 16% observed a single time. The ten largest account for 20% of the sample.

This same sample was also part of a study on T cells in Graves' hyperthyroidism and ophthalmopathy. The second investigation adds: Stable Graves' hyperthyroidism was defined as no progression to ophthalmopathy during 18 months of follow-up. The hyperthyroidism patients were between 18 and 65 years old and newly diagnosed, with a disease duration of less than 2 months. Exclusion was applied to patients with uncontrolled infections, other autoimmune diseases, pregnancy or lactation. Clinical symptoms, serum thyroxine and TRAb, thyroid ultrasound, and orbital computed tomography formed the basis for the diagnoses. The first round of RT-PCR for the TCR CDR3 was performed with the HTBI primer set and the Qiagen OneStep RT-PCR kit. Blood samples also contained most of the expanded thyroid clonotypes (frequency above 0.001), which suggests that blood repertoires may reflect thyroid immune responses. Ophthalmopathy was separated from stable hyperthyroidism by a 13 V-J signature model, with about 86% sensitivity and roughly 81% specificity obtained in cross-validation and 80%/75% obtained in testing. In validation, progression to ophthalmopathy was predicted by the model with almost 71% sensitivity and 72% to 85% specificity, a median of 6.5 months before onset. To identify TCR V-J signatures that set the groups apart, the researchers used a discovery cohort of 90 to 100 patients, made up of 43 with Graves' ophthalmopathy and 57 with stable Graves' hyperthyroidism. Prospective prediction of ophthalmopathy was tested in an independent validation cohort consisting of some 20 hyperthyroidism patients and 17 patients who later progressed to ophthalmopathy. The roughly 100 discovery patients were divided at random into training and test sets in a 7:3 ratio. In roughly six Graves' hyperthyroidism patients, the study also compared T-cell repertoires from thyroid tissue with T-cell repertoires from blood. After sampling, hyperthyroidism patients received methimazole starting at 30 mg daily, and ophthalmopathy patients received high-dose intravenous methylprednisolone. A second multiplex PCR round built the libraries, followed by size selection and purification. Sequencing of the libraries was done on an Illumina HiSeq2000 using paired-end 100 bp reads. Raw data were processed with SOAPnuke, discarding reads with adapters, uncalled bases, mean Phred below 15, or no exact constant-primer or identifier match. COPE v1.2.5 was used to merge the high-quality paired reads, and each unique nucleotide sequence was defined as a clonotype. MiTCR v1.1 was used to align clonotypes to the IMGT TRBV, TRBD and TRBJ reference segments. The analysis included only V-J combinations with a frequency above 0.0001, which together covered approximately 99% of the repertoires. The TCS score was defined as the ratio of F50 (clonal expansion) to E x V (chaos), calculated using BLOSUM62-based TCRdist between CDR3 peptides within each V-J. Welch's t-statistics and random forest reduced approximately 520 V-J features to 13, which were used in a naive Bayes classifier (R e1071). No statistical method was used to set the sample size in advance, and investigators knew the group allocation. TCR Vbeta CDR3 sequencing of roughly 140 peripheral blood samples (about 45 ophthalmopathy, over 70 hyperthyroidism and approximately 17 progressor patients) is reported in the paper.

Sequences were derived from peripheral blood mononuclear cells (PBMCs), sampled at new diagnosis, from a patient treated with antithyroid drugs. The TCR comes from a woman younger than 35 with Graves disease. Donor details come from another sample of the same person, matched by shared clones.

The CDR3 here reads CASSTLAPRAYEQYF. The DNA is TGTGCCAGCAGTACACTAGCGCCGAGGGCCTACGAGCAGTACTTC. The sequence joins TRBV6-1 to TRBJ2-7, with 7 bases matching TRBD2. The CDR3, cysteine through phenylalanine, is 15 amino acids long. Here the CDR3 DNA is all that survives: 45 bases in frame from base 1. Per the germline V gene, MNHNS is the CDR1 and SASEGT is the CDR2. Trimming leaves V shorter by 5 bases and J shorter by 2 bases, with the junction holding 9 bases beyond the gene matches.